This T cell receptor (beta chain) was obtained from a study of PD-L1 blockade in urothelial cancer. Looking at the study overall: Administration of atezolizumab to patients began at some point between 2013 and 2015, at 1,200 mg intravenously every 3 weeks. At 6 weeks and at 3 weeks (second dose) after treatment start, blood was analyzed. Blood gave a median about 140,000 T cells.

CDR3 length: 13 residues. Trimming took off 0 bases at V and 14 bases at J, with 11 bases between the two ends. Germline V lookup: CDR1 LGHNA, CDR2 YSLEER. Libraries were prepared by immunoSEQ multiplex PCR; TCRdb keeps only in-frame clonotypes and omits some of them. This table has approximately 28,000 clones, under 90% appearing once. The time point was: peripheral blood 6 weeks after treatment start. The sample consisted of PBMCs, taken around atezolizumab (anti-PD-L1) treatment. The source of this sequence is a man between 65 and 79 years old with urothelial cancer. This rearrangement joins TRBV4-3 to TRBJ2-6; possibly TRBD2 for D (6 bases). CDR3 DNA sequence: TGCGCCAGCAGCCAAGATCGGGGGTTTTTCCTGACTTTC. It encodes CASSQDRGFFLTF.